This T cell receptor (beta chain) comes out of a study of blood T cell repertoires in COVID-19 (dated by TCRdb to the early 2020s). General notes on the study: Samples covering the acute and convalescent phases of COVID-19 were provided by collaborators in the United States, Italy and Spain. The material from the prospective study consisted of cDNA or gDNA derived from T cells, B-cell-depleted T cells, or PBMCs. Subjects who had been exposed to COVID-19, were actively infected with it, or had recovered from it provided the deeply sampled blood TCRbeta repertoires that made up the dataset. A freely available public database, intended as a resource for researchers studying the immune response to SARS-CoV-2, is where the repertoires were released. The samples were drawn from the first 160 participants of the ongoing ImmuneRACE study and from more than 1,000 subjects provided by 6 global collaborators. The sample metadata nearly always contained a de-identified subject ID, COVID-19 status, age in years and sex. HLA class I and class II types, where available, came from metadata supplied by the sample provider rather than from assay-based typing.

Overall study outcomes, separate from this receptor: The quantity of clinical and demographic metadata differed by source and by participant and was supplied without curation.

TCRbeta CDR3 regions were amplified from genomic DNA by means of the immunoSEQ Assay, a bias-controlled multiplex PCR. As for how the authors treated the data: The number of nucleated cells in each sample was estimated by amplification of reference gene primers within the assay. Sequence reads were collapsed and filtered to measure the absolute abundance of every unique TCRbeta CDR3 rearrangement. For each sample, productive Simpson clonality was calculated by taking the square root of Simpson's diversity index across productive rearrangements. TCRdb retrieved this table from immuneACCESS and kept in-frame rearrangements only. Not all clones are present; in checked studies, unresolved V genes account for under half, and no reason is known for the remainder. V, J and clone size are those of that table, while D and trimming were read from the DNA. Recorded for this sample are approximately 67,000 clones; 82% of them occurred a single time. About 6.9% of the sample is in the top ten clones.

The collaborating institutions used their own protocols to collect whole blood in K2EDTA tubes. For TCRbeta analysis, collaborators shipped samples as frozen whole blood, isolated PBMCs, or DNA extracted from either of those sample types. Including cysteine and phenylalanine, the CDR3 has 14 amino acids. Solely the CDR3 DNA is kept, with 42 bases framed from the first base. V is trimmed back by 4 bases and J by 2 bases, and the junction contains 5 bases that no gene match accounts for. Via the germline V gene, CDR1 is SGHRS and CDR2 YFSETQ. A note on this clone: Its antigen remains unidentified. It has no much larger one-base neighbor in the sample; base qualities were not kept.

The sequence was obtained from a man in his sixties with acute or convalescent COVID-19. This chain joins TRBV5-1 to TRBJ2-7, with 8 central nucleotides matching TRBD1. Sequenced input: peripheral blood. The CDR3 sequence is CASSRGDRTYEQYF. The DNA sequence follows: TGCGCCAGCAGCAGGGGGGACAGGACCTACGAGCAGTACTTC.